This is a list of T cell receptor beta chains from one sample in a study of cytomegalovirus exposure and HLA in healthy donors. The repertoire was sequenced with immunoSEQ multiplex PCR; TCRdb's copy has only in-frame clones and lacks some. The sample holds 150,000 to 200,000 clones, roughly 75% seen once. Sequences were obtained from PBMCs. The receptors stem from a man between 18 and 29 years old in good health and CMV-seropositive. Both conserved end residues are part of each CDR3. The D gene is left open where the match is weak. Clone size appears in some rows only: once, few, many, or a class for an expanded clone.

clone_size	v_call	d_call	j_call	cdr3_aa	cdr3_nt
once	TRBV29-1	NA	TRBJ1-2	CSVTAVWADYGYTF	TGCAGCGTTACAGCAGTTTGGGCTGACTATGGCTACACCTTC
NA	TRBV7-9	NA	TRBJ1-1	CASSLLQGGEAFF	TGTGCCAGCAGCTTACTTCAGGGCGGTGAAGCTTTCTTT
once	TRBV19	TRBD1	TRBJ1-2	CASNDRGDYGYTF	TGTGCCAGCAACGACAGGGGCGACTATGGCTACACCTTC
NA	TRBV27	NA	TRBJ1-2	CASSSRTDYGYTF	TGTGCCAGCAGTTCCCGGACAGACTATGGCTACACCTTC
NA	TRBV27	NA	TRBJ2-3	CASSLEDSTDTQYF	TGTGCCAGCAGTTTAGAGGATAGCACAGATACGCAGTATTTT
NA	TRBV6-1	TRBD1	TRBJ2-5	CATGVLGTGGETQYF	TGTGCCACAGGGGTTTTGGGGACAGGCGGAGAGACCCAGTACTTC
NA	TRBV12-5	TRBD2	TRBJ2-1	CASGSPAGGRGNEQFF	TGTGCTAGTGGTTCGCCGGCTGGCGGGAGGGGCAATGAGCAGTTCTTC
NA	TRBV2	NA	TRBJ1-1	CASSEVGERGHPRGPDTEAFF	TGTGCCAGCAGTGAAGTTGGGGAGAGGGGACACCCCCGAGGTCCGGACACTGAAGCTTTCTTT
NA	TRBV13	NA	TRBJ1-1	CASSLLPTEAFF	TGTGCCAGCAGCTTACTCCCCACTGAAGCTTTCTTT
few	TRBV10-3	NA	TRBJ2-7	CAISALSSYEQYF	TGTGCCATCAGTGCACTGAGCTCCTACGAGCAGTACTTC
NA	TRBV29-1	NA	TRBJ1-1	CSVEDALSGNKAFF	TGCAGCGTTGAGGATGCTCTGTCCGGGAACAAAGCTTTCTTT
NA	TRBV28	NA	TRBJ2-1	CASSLLAARVNEQFF	TGTGCCAGCAGTTTATTGGCCGCCAGGGTAAATGAGCAGTTCTTC
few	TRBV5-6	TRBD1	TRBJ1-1	CASSPGQGQAFF	TGTGCCAGCAGCCCCGGACAGGGACAAGCTTTCTTT
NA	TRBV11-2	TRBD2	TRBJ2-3	CASSTRAGGPTDTQYF	TGTGCCAGCAGCACTCGAGCGGGAGGGCCCACAGATACGCAGTATTTT
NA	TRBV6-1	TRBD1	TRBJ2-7	CASSDGQAYEQYF	TGTGCCAGCAGTGACGGACAGGCCTACGAGCAGTACTTC
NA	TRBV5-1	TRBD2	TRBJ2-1	CASTETASGRFRYNEQFF	TGCGCCAGCACAGAAACCGCTAGCGGGAGGTTCAGATACAATGAGCAGTTCTTC
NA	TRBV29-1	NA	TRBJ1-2	CSVEGRRGYTF	TGCAGCGTTGAAGGGAGGAGGGGCTACACCTTC
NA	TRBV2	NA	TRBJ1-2	CASSEASGAGDGYTF	TGTGCCAGCAGTGAAGCGTCAGGGGCTGGAGATGGCTACACCTTC
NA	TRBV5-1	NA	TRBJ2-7	CASSLSGQRAYEQYF	TGCGCCAGCAGCTTGAGTGGGCAGCGGGCCTACGAGCAGTACTTC
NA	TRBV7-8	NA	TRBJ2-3	CASSLVVAATQYF	TGTGCCAGCAGCTTAGTCGTTGCGGCTACGCAGTATTTT